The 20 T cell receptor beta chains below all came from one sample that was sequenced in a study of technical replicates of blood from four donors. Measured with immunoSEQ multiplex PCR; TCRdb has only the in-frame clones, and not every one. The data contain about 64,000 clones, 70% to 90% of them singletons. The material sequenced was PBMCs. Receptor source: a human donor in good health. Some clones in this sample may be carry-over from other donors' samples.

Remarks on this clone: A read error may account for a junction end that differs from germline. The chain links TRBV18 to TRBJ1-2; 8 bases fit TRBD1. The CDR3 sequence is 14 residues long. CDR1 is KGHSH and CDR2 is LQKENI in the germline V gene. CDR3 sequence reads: CASSHADRAGGISF. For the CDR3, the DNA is TGTGCCAGCTCACATGCGGACAGGGCTGGGGGAATTTCCTTC.

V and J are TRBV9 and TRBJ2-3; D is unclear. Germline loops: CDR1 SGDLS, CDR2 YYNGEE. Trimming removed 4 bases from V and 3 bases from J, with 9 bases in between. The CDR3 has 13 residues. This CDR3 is CASSIRLTDTQYF. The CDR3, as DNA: TGTGCCAGCAGCATAAGACTTACAGATACGCAGTATTTT.

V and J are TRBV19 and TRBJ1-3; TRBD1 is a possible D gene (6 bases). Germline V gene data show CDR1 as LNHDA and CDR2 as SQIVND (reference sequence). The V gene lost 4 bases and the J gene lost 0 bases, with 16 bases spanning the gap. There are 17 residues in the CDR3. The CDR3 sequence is CASSTYSGTSSGNTIYF. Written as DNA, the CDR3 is TGTGCCAGTAGTACCTACTCCGGGACAAGCTCTGGAAACACCATATATTTT.

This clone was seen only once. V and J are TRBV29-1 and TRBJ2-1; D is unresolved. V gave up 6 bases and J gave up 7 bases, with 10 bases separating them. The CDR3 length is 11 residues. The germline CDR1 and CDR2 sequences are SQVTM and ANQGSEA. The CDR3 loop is CSVAGVNEQFF. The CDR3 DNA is TGCAGCGTCGCCGGAGTGAATGAGCAGTTCTTC.

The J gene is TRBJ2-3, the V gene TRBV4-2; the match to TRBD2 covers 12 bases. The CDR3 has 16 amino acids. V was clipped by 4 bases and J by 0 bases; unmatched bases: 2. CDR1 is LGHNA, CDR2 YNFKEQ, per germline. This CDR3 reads CASSPGTSGSTDTQYF. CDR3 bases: TGTGCCAGCAGCCCTGGGACTAGCGGGAGCACAGATACGCAGTATTTT.

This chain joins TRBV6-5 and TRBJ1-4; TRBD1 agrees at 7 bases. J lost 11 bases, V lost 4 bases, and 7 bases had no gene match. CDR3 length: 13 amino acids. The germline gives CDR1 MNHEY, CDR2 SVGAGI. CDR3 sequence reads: CASSLGQVKKLFF. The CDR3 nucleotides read TGTGCCAGCAGTTTAGGACAGGTTAAGAAACTGTTTTTT.

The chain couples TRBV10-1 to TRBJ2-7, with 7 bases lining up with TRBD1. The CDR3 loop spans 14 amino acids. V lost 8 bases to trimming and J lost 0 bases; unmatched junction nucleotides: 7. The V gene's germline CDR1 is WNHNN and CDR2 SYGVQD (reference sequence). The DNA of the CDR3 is TGCGCCAGCCCCGGCGACAGGGACTCCTACGAGCAGTACTTC. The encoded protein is CASPGDRDSYEQYF.

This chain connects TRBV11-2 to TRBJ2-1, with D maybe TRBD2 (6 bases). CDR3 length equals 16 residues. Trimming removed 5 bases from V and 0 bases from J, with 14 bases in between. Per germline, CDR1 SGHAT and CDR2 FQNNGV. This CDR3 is CASSPLGGSSYNEQFF. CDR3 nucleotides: TGTGCCAGCAGCCCCCTCGGGGGAAGCTCCTACAATGAGCAGTTCTTC.

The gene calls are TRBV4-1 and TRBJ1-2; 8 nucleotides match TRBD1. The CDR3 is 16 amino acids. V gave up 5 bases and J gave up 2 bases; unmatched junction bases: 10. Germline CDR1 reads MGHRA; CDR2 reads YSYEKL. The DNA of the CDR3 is TGCGCCAGCAGCGTACAACAGGGGGTGGGGAACTATGGCTACACCTTC. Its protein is CASSVQQGVGNYGYTF.

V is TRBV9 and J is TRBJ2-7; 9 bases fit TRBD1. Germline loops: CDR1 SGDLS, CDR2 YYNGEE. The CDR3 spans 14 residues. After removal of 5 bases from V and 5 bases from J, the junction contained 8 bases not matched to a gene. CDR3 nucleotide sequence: TGTGCCAGCAGTGTCACGGGACAGGGAAACGAGCAGTACTTC. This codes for CASSVTGQGNEQYF.

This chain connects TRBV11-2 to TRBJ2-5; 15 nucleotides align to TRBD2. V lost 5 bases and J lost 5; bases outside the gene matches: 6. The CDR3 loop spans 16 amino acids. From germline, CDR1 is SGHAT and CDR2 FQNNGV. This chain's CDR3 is CASSRTSGGAWETQYF. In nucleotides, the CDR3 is TGTGCCAGCAGCAGGACTAGCGGGGGGGCGTGGGAGACCCAGTACTTC.

CDR3 nucleotides: TGTGCCAGCAGCCCCAATTTAGCTAGCGGGGGGGCCTGGGACATTCAGTACTTC. Translated: CASSPNLASGGAWDIQYF. This chain links TRBV7-8 with TRBJ2-4, with TRBD2 matching 12 bases. The CDR3 consists of 18 residues. V was pared by 5 bases and J by 8 bases, with 16 bases of the junction left unmatched. CDR1 and CDR2 (germline): SGHVS, FQNEAQ. The entire variable domain, with the rest obtained from reference TRBV7-8 and TRBJ2-4, is as follows: GAGVSQSPRYKVAKRGQDVALRCDPISGHVSLFWYQQALGQGPEFLTYFQNEAQLDKSGLPSDRFFAERPEGSVSTLKIQRTQQEDSAVYLCASSPNLASGGAWDIQYFGAGTRLSVL.

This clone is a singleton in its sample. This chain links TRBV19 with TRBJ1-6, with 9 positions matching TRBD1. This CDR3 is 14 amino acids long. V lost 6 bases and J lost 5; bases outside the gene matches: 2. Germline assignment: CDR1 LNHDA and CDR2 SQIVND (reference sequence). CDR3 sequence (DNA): TGTGCCAGTAGGGGACAGGGAGATAATTCACCCCTCCACTTT. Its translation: CASRGQGDNSPLHF.

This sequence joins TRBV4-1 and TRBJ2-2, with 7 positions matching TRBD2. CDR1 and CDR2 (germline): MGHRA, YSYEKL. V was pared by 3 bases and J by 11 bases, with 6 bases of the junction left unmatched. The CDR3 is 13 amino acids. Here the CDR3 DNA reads TGCGCCAGCAGCCAGGTTACTAGCGTCGAGCTGTTTTTT. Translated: CASSQVTSVELFF.

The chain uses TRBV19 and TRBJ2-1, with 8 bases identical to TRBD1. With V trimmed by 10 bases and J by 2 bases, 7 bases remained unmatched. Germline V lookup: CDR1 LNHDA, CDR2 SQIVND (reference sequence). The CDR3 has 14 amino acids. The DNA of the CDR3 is TGTGCCACCTCAAACAGGGGGACCTACAATGAGCAGTTCTTC. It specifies CATSNRGTYNEQFF.

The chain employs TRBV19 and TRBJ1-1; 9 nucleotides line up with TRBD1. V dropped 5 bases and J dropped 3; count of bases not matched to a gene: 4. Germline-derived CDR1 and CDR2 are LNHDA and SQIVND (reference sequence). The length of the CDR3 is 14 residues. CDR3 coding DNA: TGTGCCAGTAGTGTACAGGGGGCGGACACTGAAGCTTTCTTT. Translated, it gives CASSVQGADTEAFF.

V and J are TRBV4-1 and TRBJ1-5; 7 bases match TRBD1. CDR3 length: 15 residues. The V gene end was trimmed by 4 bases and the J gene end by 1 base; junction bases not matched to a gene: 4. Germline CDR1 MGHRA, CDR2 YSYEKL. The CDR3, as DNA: TGCGCCAGCAGCCCAAACAGGGGAAGCAATCAGCCCCAGCATTTT. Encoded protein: CASSPNRGSNQPQHF.

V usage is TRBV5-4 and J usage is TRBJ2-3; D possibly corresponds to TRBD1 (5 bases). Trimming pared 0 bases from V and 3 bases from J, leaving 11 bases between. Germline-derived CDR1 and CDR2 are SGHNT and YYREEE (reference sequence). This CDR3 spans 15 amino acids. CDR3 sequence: CASSLEVRETDTQYF. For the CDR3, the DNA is TGTGCCAGCAGCTTGGAGGTCAGGGAAACAGATACGCAGTATTTT.

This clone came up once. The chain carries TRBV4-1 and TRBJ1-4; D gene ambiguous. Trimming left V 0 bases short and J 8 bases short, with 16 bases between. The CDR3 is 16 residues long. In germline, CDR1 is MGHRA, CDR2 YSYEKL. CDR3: CASSQDPGTVREKLFF. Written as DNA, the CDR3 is TGCGCCAGCAGCCAAGATCCGGGAACCGTGAGGGAAAAACTGTTTTTT.

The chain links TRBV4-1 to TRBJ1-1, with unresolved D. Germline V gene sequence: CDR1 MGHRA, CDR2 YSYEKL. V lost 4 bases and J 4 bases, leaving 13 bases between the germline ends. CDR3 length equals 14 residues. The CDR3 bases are TGCGCCAGCAGCCCCCCCCTCACTGGCACTGAAGCTTTCTTT. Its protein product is CASSPPLTGTEAFF.